The 25 T cell receptor beta chains below come from one sample, sequenced in a study of siplizumab effects on memory and regulatory T cells. Cells that made up the mixed lymphocyte reaction were cocultured at 37°C for over five days. Their antigens are not known. Some clones are missing from TCRdb's copy, which holds only in-frame ones; the method was immunoSEQ multiplex PCR. The sample consists of roughly 11,000 clones, around half of them appearing once. Sequenced input: CFSE-low (dividing) CD8+ T cells sorted from an allogeneic mixed lymphocyte reaction. Receptors originate from a human donor in good health; the cells came from an allogeneic mixed lymphocyte reaction. Some clones in this sample may be carry-over from other donors' samples.

This clone was observed a single time. CDR3 nucleotides: TGTGCCAGTAGTATCGGACAGGGTAGCTATGGCTACACCTTC. Translating it yields CASSIGQGSYGYTF. The chain links TRBV19 to TRBJ1-2, with TRBD1 identical over 8 bases. CDR3 length: 14 residues. J gave up 4 bases and V 3 bases, and 4 bases lay outside the gene matches. Germline CDR1 LNHDA, CDR2 SQIVND (reference sequence). Using reference TRBV19 and TRBJ1-2 for the parts outside the CDR3, the full variable domain is DGGITQSPKYLFRKEGQNVTLSCEQNLNHDAMYWYRQDPGQGLRLIYYSQIVNDFQKGDIAEGYSVSREKKESFPLTVTSAQKNPTAFYLCASSIGQGSYGYTFGSGTRLTVV.

V usage is TRBV9 and J usage is TRBJ2-1; 7 bases line up with TRBD2. Germline lookup yields CDR1 SGDLS and CDR2 YYNGEE. There are 16 residues in the CDR3. V was pared by 4 bases and J by 0 bases, with 7 bases of the junction left unmatched. CDR3 bases: TGTGCCAGCAGCTTTAGCGGGCTGAGCTCCTACAATGAGCAGTTCTTC. Amino acid sequence: CASSFSGLSSYNEQFF.

The J gene is TRBJ1-2, the V gene TRBV5-4; TRBD1 might be the D (5 bases). Germline values: CDR1 SGHNT, CDR2 YYREEE (reference sequence). V was clipped by 5 bases and J by 4 bases, with 15 bases between them. There are 14 residues in the CDR3. The CDR3 coding sequence is TGTGCCAGCAGTTCGACCGGGACCTCCTATGGCTACACCTTC. This encodes CASSSTGTSYGYTF. Combining the CDR3 with reference TRBV5-4 and TRBJ1-2 gives the whole variable domain ETGVTQSPTHLIKTRGQQVTLRCSSQSGHNTVSWYQQALGQGPQFIFQYYREEENGRGNFPPRFSGLQFPNYSSELNVNALELDDSALYLCASSSTGTSYGYTFGSGTRLTVV.

This clone was found once. The chain employs TRBV11-3 and TRBJ2-3; D possibly corresponds to TRBD1 (5 bases). The CDR3 is made up of 15 amino acids. The V end lost 2 bases, the J end lost 0 bases, and 9 bases lay between the germline ends. Germline V gene sequence: CDR1 SGHNT, CDR2 YENEEA. The DNA of the CDR3 is TGTGCCAGCAGCTTATCCAGGGCTAGCACAGATACGCAGTATTTT. Protein sequence: CASSLSRASTDTQYF.

CDR3 sequence: CASTSSYEQYF. For the CDR3, the DNA is TGTGCCAGCACGAGCTCCTACGAGCAGTACTTC. The chain combines TRBV25-1 with TRBJ2-7, with D unresolved. CDR1 MGHDK and CDR2 SYGVNS come from the germline V gene. The CDR3 consists of 11 residues. Trimming cost V 7 bases and J 0 bases, with 4 bases left between them.

This clone was counted once. CDR3 bases: TGTGCCAGCAGCCAACCTTGGACAGGTAACACTGAAGCTTTCTTT. Its protein product is CASSQPWTGNTEAFF. The rearrangement links TRBV5-5 to TRBJ1-1; 7 positions match TRBD1. CDR1 and CDR2 from the germline V gene are SGHKS and YYEKEE (reference sequence). This CDR3 is 15 amino acids long. Trimming removed 4 bases from V and 2 bases from J; junction bases left unmatched: 8.

CDR3 protein: CASSSGVIYEQYF. The DNA for the CDR3 is TGTGCCAGCAGCTCGGGGGTCATCTACGAGCAGTACTTC. The J gene is TRBJ2-7, the V gene TRBV6-5; TRBD2 is a possible D gene (6 bases). Trimming pared 6 bases from V and 3 bases from J, leaving 12 bases between. The CDR3 contains 13 residues. CDR1 is MNHEY, CDR2 SVGAGI, per germline.

V is TRBV19 and J is TRBJ2-7; 7 bases map to TRBD2. V was clipped by 6 bases and J by 5 bases; unmatched bases: 13. Germline lookup yields CDR1 LNHDA and CDR2 SQIVND (reference sequence). The CDR3 is made up of 15 amino acids. The DNA for the CDR3 is TGTGCCAGTAGGGCTTGGGGGGGGACGATGGACGAGCAGTACTTC. Translation gives CASRAWGGTMDEQYF. The variable domain in full, completed from reference TRBV19 and TRBJ2-7, reads DGGITQSPKYLFRKEGQNVTLSCEQNLNHDAMYWYRQDPGQGLRLIYYSQIVNDFQKGDIAEGYSVSREKKESFPLTVTSAQKNPTAFYLCASRAWGGTMDEQYFGPGTRLTVT.

The rearrangement uses TRBV11-1 and TRBJ1-1; 8 nucleotides agree with TRBD1. The CDR3 length is 13 residues. Germline-derived CDR1 and CDR2 are SGHAT and FQDESV (reference sequence). The V gene end was trimmed by 4 bases and the J gene end by 4 bases; junction bases not matched to a gene: 2. This chain's CDR3 is CASSSQGGTEAFF. The CDR3 DNA reads as TGTGCCAGCAGCTCACAGGGGGGCACTGAAGCTTTCTTT.

A single count supports this clone. The chain employs TRBV7-9 and TRBJ2-7; no definite D call. The CDR3 is made up of 13 amino acids. Trimming left V 5 bases short and J 0 bases short, with 8 bases between. From germline, CDR1 is SEHNR and CDR2 FQNEAQ (reference sequence). The CDR3 sequence is CASSALSSYEQYF. The CDR3 region has the DNA TGTGCCAGCAGCGCTTTAAGCTCCTACGAGCAGTACTTC.

The V gene is TRBV9, the J gene TRBJ2-7, with TRBD1 identical over 9 bases. Germline V gene lookup returns CDR1 SGDLS and CDR2 YYNGEE. The junction had 6 bases not matched to a gene; V was cut back by 4 bases and J by 4 bases. The CDR3 loop spans 14 amino acids. The CDR3 region is CASSPGTGSYEQYF. The CDR3 bases are TGTGCCAGCAGCCCTGGGACAGGGAGTTACGAGCAGTACTTC.

This sequence joins TRBV4-1 and TRBJ2-7; perhaps TRBD1 as D (5 bases). Between the trimmed V and J ends, which lost 0 bases and 3 bases, there was a span of 9 bases. This CDR3 comprises 14 residues. CDR1 and CDR2 (germline): MGHRA, YSYEKL. The CDR3 loop reads CASSQEGQGYEQYF. The CDR3 nucleotides are TGCGCCAGCAGCCAAGAGGGCCAGGGCTACGAGCAGTACTTC.

This clone was seen a handful of times. The chain carries TRBV2 and TRBJ2-1; 10 bases agree with TRBD2. This CDR3 contains 17 residues. The germline V gene encodes CDR1 SNHLY and CDR2 FYNNEI. V was clipped by 4 bases and J by 2 bases; unmatched bases: 8. The CDR3 here is CASSVVASGRTYNEQFF. In DNA, the CDR3 is TGTGCCAGCAGTGTCGTAGCTAGCGGGAGAACCTACAATGAGCAGTTCTTC.

By share, this clone ranks as medium-sized. The chain uses TRBV18 and TRBJ1-1; D is ambiguous. Deletions cut 0 bases from V and 8 bases from J, with 10 bases between. Germline V lookup: CDR1 KGHSH, CDR2 LQKENI. The CDR3 covers 13 residues. The CDR3 DNA sequence: TGTGCCAGCTCACCACCGATGAGGAGGGAAGCTTTCTTT. It is translated as CASSPPMRREAFF. The full variable domain, its missing parts supplied by reference TRBV18 and TRBJ1-1, is NAGVMQNPRHLVRRRGQEARLRCSPMKGHSHVYWYRQLPEEGLKFMVYLQKENIIDESGMPKERFSAEFPKEGPSILRIQQVVRGDSAAYFCASSPPMRREAFFGQGTRLTVV.

The CDR3 DNA sequence: TGTGCTAGTGGTAGGGGGCAGGGGATATCAAACTATGGCTACACCTTC. Translation gives CASGRGQGISNYGYTF. The chain joins TRBV12-5 to TRBJ1-2, with 7 bases fitting TRBD1. This CDR3 contains 16 residues. Per germline, CDR1 LGHNT and CDR2 FRNRAP. V lost 5 bases, J lost 2 bases, and 11 bases stayed unmatched.

This chain uses TRBV11-2 with TRBJ2-7; 8 nucleotides match TRBD1. Germline trimming cut 5 bases from V and 4 bases from J; bases unmatched to any gene: 16. This CDR3 has 17 amino acids. The V gene's germline CDR1 is SGHAT and CDR2 FQNNGV. CDR3 DNA: TGTGCCAGCAGCCCCATCCCCCTCTGGACAGGGAAGTACGAGCAGTACTTC. This sequence encodes CASSPIPLWTGKYEQYF.

In this sample, this clone is medium-sized. The chain couples TRBV7-2 to TRBJ2-7, with D maybe TRBD1 (6 bases). Deletions cut 8 bases from V and 0 bases from J, with 14 bases between. The CDR3 has 14 residues. From germline, CDR1 is SGHTA and CDR2 FQGNSA. Here the CDR3 DNA reads TGTGCCAGCGTACTGGACAGTCCCTCCTACGAGCAGTACTTC. This encodes CASVLDSPSYEQYF.

In this sample, this clone is medium-sized. The chain recombines TRBV10-1 with TRBJ2-1, with 8 bases lining up with TRBD2. Germline V gives CDR1 WNHNN, CDR2 SYGVQD (reference sequence). CDR3 length equals 17 residues. The ends lost 1 base at V and 0 bases at J; junction bases unmatched: 5. DNA of the CDR3: TGCGCCAGCAGTGAGTTGTCGCGGGGGGCCTCCTACAATGAGCAGTTCTTC. Amino acids: CASSELSRGASYNEQFF.

This clone was recorded at least ten times. CDR3 protein: CASSHQRFDYEQYF. The CDR3 bases are TGCGCCAGCAGCCATCAAAGGTTTGACTACGAGCAGTACTTC. The J gene is TRBJ2-7, the V gene TRBV4-1, with no clear D. CDR3 length equals 14 residues. Germline assignment: CDR1 MGHRA and CDR2 YSYEKL. Trimming removed 3 bases from V and 3 bases from J, with 12 bases in between.

Relative to its sample, this clone is medium-sized (0.01 to 0.1%). The chain combines TRBV6-5 with TRBJ2-2; D unresolved. CDR3 size: 16 residues. The germline V gene encodes CDR1 MNHEY and CDR2 SVGAGI. Trimming removed 0 bases from V and 3 bases from J, with 11 bases in between. CDR3 sequence: CASSYSSRADTGELFF. CDR3 nucleotides: TGTGCCAGCAGTTACTCTTCAAGGGCAGACACCGGGGAGCTGTTTTTT.

The chain couples TRBV6-5 to TRBJ2-4; possibly TRBD1 for D (6 bases). The CDR3 has 16 amino acids. Trimming stripped 4 bases from V and 0 bases from J, with 13 bases between. The germline V gene has CDR1 MNHEY and CDR2 SVGAGI. CDR3 loop: CASSSLTGLAKNIQYF. The CDR3 DNA reads TGTGCCAGCAGTTCGCTAACAGGGTTAGCCAAAAACATTCAGTACTTC.

This sequence joins TRBV4-1 and TRBJ2-1; D remains unclear. The CDR3 contains 13 residues. The V end was cut by 1 base, the J end by 8 bases, with 9 bases between. The germline V gene has CDR1 MGHRA and CDR2 YSYEKL. DNA for the CDR3: TGCGCCAGCAGCCAAGTAGTAGGCTATGAGCAGTTCTTC. Protein product: CASSQVVGYEQFF.

The chain couples TRBV4-1 to TRBJ2-1, with unresolved D. The CDR3 spans 15 residues. Trimming shortened V by 0 bases and J by 8 bases, and 14 bases separated the two germline ends. Germline-derived CDR1 and CDR2 are MGHRA and YSYEKL. As DNA, the CDR3 is TGCGCCAGCAGCCAAGATCTAGACGGATACGATGAGCAGTTCTTC. Amino acids: CASSQDLDGYDEQFF.

The gene calls are TRBV4-1 and TRBJ2-2; D ambiguous. The CDR3 runs to 13 residues. Per the germline V gene, CDR1 is MGHRA and CDR2 is YSYEKL. Trimming shortened V by 2 bases and J by 7 bases, and 8 bases separated the two germline ends. CDR3 residues: CASSQLVSGELFF. CDR3 DNA: TGCGCCAGCAGCCAACTGGTCAGCGGGGAGCTGTTTTTT.

This chain joins TRBV5-4 and TRBJ1-1, with D perhaps matching TRBD1 (5 bases). Germline CDR1 and CDR2: SGHNT and YYREEE (reference sequence). The CDR3 loop spans 15 amino acids. V was cut by 0 bases and J by 7 bases, with 16 bases left in between. The CDR3 bases are TGTGCCAGCAGCTTGGGGGGCTTAGAGCCCCATGAAGCTTTCTTT. Amino acid sequence: CASSLGGLEPHEAFF.